This T cell receptor beta chain was profiled in a study of control samples from healthy donors and cancer patients. Repertoires were generated with immunoSEQ multiplex PCR, while TCRdb's copy carries only in-frame clones and drops some. Found here are around 90,000 clones, about 89% of them singletons; the top ten hold 20% to 25%. CDR1 and CDR2 (germline): MNHNS, SASEGT. The V end lost 1 base, the J end lost 5 bases, and 14 bases lay between the germline ends. This CDR3 comprises 15 residues. The rearrangement uses TRBV6-1 and TRBJ1-2, with a possible D match to TRBD1 (6 bases). Specimen: blood. This sequence originates from a man younger than 40 in good health. CDR3 protein: CASSEGQARSYGYTF. The DNA for the CDR3 is TGTGCCAGCAGTGAAGGACAGGCCCGCTCTTATGGCTACACCTTC.